This TCR beta chain came from a study of glioma-infiltrating T cells after dendritic cell vaccination. The germline V gene encodes CDR1 LGHNT and CDR2 FRNRAP. V lost 7 bases to trimming and J lost 1 base, with 17 bases between them. The CDR3 has 15 residues. The immunoSEQ assay amplified TCRB CDR3 from up to roughly 2 ug DNA. Assay used: immunoSEQ multiplex PCR; TCRdb lists only in-frame clones, some missing. Among 90,000 or so clones listed, 70% to 90% were seen once. Study findings and constraints: Patients with more pretreatment TILs had longer time to progression and survival. Complete blood and tumor specimen sets were limited to few patients.

For this clone: Antigen unknown.

The source of this sequence is a human donor with glioblastoma. The chain has TRBV12-5 and TRBJ2-7; a weak D match, TRBD2 (5 bases). The specimen comprised blood, sampled before dendritic cell vaccination. This CDR3 is CASAPPTTLSYEQYF. As DNA, the CDR3 is TGTGCTAGTGCCCCCCCGACTACCCTTTCCTACGAGCAGTACTTC.